The entry that follows covers one TCR beta chain sequence. This sequence is one base from a far larger clone and is likely a read error. Ten immunoSEQ deep assay plates were used by the authors to sequence unsorted PBMC DNA. TCRdb's copy holds only in-frame clones and misses some; the assay was immunoSEQ multiplex PCR. The sample holds around 500,000 clones, around 80% seen once. The record originates from a study of shared clonotypes between healthy human individuals. Looking at the study overall: Aged between 18 and 49, the donors were two women and three men.

The CDR3 is 12 residues long. The V gene's germline CDR1 is GTSNPN and CDR2 SVGIG (reference sequence). This TCR derives from a woman aged 40 to 50 in good health. Some clones in this sample may be carry-over from other donors' samples. The chain joins TRBV30 to TRBJ2-5; no firm D call. The DNA end is a closer match to TRBJ2-7, so the J assignment may be wrong. Material: PBMCs. For the CDR3, the DNA is TGTGCCTGGTCGCAGAACCGCTACGAGCAGTACTTC. Translation: CAWSQNRYEQYF.